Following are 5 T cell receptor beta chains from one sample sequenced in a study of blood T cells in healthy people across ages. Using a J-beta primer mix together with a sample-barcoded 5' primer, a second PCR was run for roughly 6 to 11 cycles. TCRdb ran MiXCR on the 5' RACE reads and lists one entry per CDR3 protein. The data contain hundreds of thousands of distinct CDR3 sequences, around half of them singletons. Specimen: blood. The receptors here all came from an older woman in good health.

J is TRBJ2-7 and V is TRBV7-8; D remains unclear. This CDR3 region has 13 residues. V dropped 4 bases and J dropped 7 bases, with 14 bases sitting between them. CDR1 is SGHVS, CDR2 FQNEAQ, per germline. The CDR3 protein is CASSSPTDNEQYF. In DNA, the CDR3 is TGTGCCAGCAGCTCCCCCACTGACAATGAGCAGTACTTC.

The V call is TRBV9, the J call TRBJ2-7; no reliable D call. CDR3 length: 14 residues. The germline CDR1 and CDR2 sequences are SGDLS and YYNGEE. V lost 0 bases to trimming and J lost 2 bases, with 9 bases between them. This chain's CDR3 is CASSVGGLAYEQYF. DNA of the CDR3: TGTGCCAGCAGCGTAGGAGGTTTAGCCTACGAGCAGTACTTC. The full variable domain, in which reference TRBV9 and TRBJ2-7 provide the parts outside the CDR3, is DSGVTQTPKHLITATGQRVTLRCSPRSGDLSVYWYQQSLDQGLQFLIQYYNGEERAKGNILERFSAQQFPDLHSELNLSSLELGDSALYFCASSVGGLAYEQYFGPGTRLTVT.

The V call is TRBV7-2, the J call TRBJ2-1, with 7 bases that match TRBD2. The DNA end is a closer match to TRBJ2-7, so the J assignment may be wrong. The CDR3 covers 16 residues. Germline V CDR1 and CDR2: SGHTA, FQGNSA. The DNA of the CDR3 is TGTGCCAGCAGCTTTAGAGGTACTAGCGCGTACAATGAGCAGTACTTC. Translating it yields CASSFRGTSAYNEQYF.

The CDR3 protein is CAWSLSIGTQYF. CDR3 in DNA: TGTGCCTGGAGTCTCTCGATTGGGACCCAGTACTTC. This chain uses TRBV30 with TRBJ2-5, with D unclear. V was cut by 2 bases and J by 7 bases, with 11 bases left in between. The CDR3 is 12 residues long. Per germline, CDR1 GTSNPN and CDR2 SVGIG (reference sequence).

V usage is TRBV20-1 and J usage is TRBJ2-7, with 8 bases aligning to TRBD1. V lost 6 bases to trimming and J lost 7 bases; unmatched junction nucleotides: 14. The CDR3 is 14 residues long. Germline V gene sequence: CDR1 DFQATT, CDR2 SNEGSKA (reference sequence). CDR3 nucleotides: TGCAGTGCCACGGACAGGGTGGTACGGGGGGAGCAGTACTTC. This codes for CSATDRVVRGEQYF.